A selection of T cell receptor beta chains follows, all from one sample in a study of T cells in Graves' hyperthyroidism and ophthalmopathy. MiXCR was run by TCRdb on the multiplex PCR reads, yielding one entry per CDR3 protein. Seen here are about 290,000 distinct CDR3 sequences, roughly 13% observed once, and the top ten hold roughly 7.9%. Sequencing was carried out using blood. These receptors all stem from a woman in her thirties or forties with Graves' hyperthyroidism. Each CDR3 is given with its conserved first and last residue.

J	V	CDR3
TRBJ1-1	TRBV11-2	CASSFLRLGFRSTEAFF
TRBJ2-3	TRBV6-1	CASRSSMAGGPFSAQYF
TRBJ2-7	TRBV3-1	CASSQREGPYEQYF
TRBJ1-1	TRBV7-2	CASSATGTLNTEAFF
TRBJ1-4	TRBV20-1	CSVPGRKTTNEKLFF
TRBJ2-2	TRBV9	CASSDTMPGTLNTGELFF
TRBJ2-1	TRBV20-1	CSAGGRTEHEQFF
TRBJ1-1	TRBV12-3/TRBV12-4	CASTPWGHTEAFF
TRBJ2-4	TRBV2	CASLFLQGAKNIQYF
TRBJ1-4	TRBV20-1	CSARGGDEKLFF
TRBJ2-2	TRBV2	CASSWTAPGTNTGELFF
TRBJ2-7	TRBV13	CASSPTGTGDYEQYF
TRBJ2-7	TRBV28	CASSPEGPLREQYF
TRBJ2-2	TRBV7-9	CASSPLSGGLGAGELFF
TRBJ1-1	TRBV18	CASSPQEGYTEAFF
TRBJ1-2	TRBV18	CASSAAGGGYTF
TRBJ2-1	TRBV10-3	CAISEQVVGVGNEQFF
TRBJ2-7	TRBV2	CASSEGVWGSSYEQYF
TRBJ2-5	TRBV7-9	CASSAGTLIGETQYF
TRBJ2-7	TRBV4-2	CASSQELAGTYEQYF
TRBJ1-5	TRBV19	CASSLGGGRTVNQPQHF
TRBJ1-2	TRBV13	CASSTRDVLTF
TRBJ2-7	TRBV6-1	CASSSRRGGFHEQYF
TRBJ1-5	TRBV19	CASSIDSSRGSNQPQHF
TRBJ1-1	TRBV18	CASSPATGDTEAFF
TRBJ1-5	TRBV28	CASSLPKGISNQPQHF
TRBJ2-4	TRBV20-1	CSASLALAKNIQYF
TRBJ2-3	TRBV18	CASSPPDWVTDTQYF
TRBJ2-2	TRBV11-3	CASRRAGDTGELFF
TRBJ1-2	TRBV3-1	CASSQEHYGYTF
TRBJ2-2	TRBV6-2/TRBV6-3	CASSSVAGELTGELLF
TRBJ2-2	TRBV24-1	CATSDLQTSGTNTGELFF
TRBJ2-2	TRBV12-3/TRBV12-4	CASSLLGELFF
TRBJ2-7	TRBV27	CASSHSYRNYEQYF
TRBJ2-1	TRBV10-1	CASSALGSSYNEQFF
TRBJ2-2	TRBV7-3	CASSLTQVGELFF
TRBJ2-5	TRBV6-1	CASTPTRGETQYF
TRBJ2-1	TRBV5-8	CASRGQGGRNEQFF
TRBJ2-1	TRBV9	CASSVGSNSYNEQFF
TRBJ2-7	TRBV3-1	CASSQSSRQTYEQYF
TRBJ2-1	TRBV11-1	CAVLAGSSYNEQFF
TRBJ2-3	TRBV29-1	CSVVSGSAQYF
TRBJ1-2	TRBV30	CAWSRLGAGGYTF
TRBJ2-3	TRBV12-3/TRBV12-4	CASSLVDNTDTQYF
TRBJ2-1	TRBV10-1	CASSEPGLAGGKTQFF